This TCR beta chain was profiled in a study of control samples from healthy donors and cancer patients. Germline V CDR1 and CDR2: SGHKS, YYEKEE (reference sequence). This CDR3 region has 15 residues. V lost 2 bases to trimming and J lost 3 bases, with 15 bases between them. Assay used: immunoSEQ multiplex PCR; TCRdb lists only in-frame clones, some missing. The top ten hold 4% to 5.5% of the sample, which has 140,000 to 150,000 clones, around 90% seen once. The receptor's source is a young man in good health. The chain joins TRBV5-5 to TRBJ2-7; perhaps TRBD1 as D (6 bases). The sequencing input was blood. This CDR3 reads CASSFVGDTNYEQYF. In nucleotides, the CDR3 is TGTGCCAGCAGCTTCGTGGGGGACACGAACTACGAGCAGTACTTC.